The clone carrying this TCR beta chain was seen once. The antigen remains unidentified. The germline V gene has CDR1 GTSNPN and CDR2 SVGIG (reference sequence). V lost 4 bases to trimming and J lost 0 bases; unmatched junction nucleotides: 8. The CDR3 sequence is 17 residues long. The record originates from a study of cytomegalovirus exposure and HLA in healthy donors. Study-level results: Within an earlier analysis, most TCR beta V segments proved productive either about 87% or about 30% of the time.

Vbeta (60) and Jbeta (13) primers were used in the PCR. This table comes from immunoSEQ multiplex PCR, and its TCRdb copy is limited to in-frame clones, with some not included. The sample consists of about 78,000 clones, around 60% of them appearing once. The clonotype was recovered from a man aged 25 to 40 in good health and CMV-seropositive. The chain uses TRBV30 and TRBJ2-6; 8 bases are a match to TRBD1. Sample: PBMCs. The CDR3 is CAWKRQGAISGANVLTF. For the CDR3, the DNA is TGTGCCTGGAAGCGGCAGGGGGCGATCTCTGGGGCCAACGTCCTGACTTTC.